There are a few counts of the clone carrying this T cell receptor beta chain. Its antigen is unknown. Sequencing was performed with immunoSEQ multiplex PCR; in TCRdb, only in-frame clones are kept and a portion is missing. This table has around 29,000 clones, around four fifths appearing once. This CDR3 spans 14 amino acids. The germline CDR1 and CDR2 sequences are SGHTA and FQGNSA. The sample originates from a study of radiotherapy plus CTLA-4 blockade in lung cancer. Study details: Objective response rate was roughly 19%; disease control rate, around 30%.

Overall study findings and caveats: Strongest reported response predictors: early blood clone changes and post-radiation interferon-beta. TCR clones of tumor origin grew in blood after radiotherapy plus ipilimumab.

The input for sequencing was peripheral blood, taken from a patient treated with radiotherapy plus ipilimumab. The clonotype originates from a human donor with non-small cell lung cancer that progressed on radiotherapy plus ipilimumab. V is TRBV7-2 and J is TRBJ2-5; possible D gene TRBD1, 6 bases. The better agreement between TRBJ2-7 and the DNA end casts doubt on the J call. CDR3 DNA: TGTGCCAGCAGCTTAAGCCAGGGGCCCTACGAGCAGTACTTC. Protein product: CASSLSQGPYEQYF.